The clone carrying this TCR beta chain was recorded once. The antigen is not known. This entry is derived from a study of regulatory T cells in long-lasting Graves disease. The study, taken as a whole, reports: Persistent patients had more shared public clonotypes (around 2,500) than new patients (roughly 970).

The time point is: persistent/refractory GD, antithyroid drugs over 5 years with positive TRAb. The TCR library was made from RNA extracted from PBMCs. iRepertoire HTBI primers and Arm-PCR of CDR3 regions built TCR beta libraries. TCRdb called the multiplex PCR reads again in MiXCR, with one record for every CDR3 protein. The sample carries about 470,000 distinct CDR3 sequences, less than 25% recorded once. Germline CDR1 reads SGHAT; CDR2 reads FQNNGV. The CDR3 is made up of 17 amino acids. With 0 bases clipped from V and 0 bases from J, the junction kept 3 bases outside the gene matches. The source is a female donor with Graves disease. J is TRBJ2-3 and V is TRBV11-2, with TRBD1 matching 10 bases. The source material was peripheral blood mononuclear cells (PBMCs), sampled when the disease was refractory, from a patient treated with antithyroid drugs. The CDR3 coding sequence is TGTGCCAGCAGCTTAGACCCGGGACAGGGGAGCACAGATACGCAGTATTTT. Encoded protein: CASSLDPGQGSTDTQYF.